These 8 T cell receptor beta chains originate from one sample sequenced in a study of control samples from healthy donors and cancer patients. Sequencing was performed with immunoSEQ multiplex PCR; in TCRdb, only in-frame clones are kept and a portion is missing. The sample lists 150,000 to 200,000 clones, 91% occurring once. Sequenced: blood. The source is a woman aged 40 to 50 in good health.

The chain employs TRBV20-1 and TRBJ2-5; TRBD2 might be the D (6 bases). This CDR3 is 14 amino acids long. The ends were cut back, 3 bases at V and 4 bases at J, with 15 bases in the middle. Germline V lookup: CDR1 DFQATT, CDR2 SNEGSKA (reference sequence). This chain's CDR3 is CSASGRGPGETQYF. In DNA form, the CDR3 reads TGCAGTGCTAGTGGGCGGGGACCAGGAGAGACCCAGTACTTC.

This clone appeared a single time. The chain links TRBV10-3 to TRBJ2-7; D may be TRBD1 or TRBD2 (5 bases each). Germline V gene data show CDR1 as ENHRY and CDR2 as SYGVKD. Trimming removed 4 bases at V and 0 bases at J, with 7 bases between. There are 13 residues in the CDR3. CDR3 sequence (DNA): TGTGCCATCAGTGGAGGGGCCTCCTACGAGCAGTACTTC. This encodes CAISGGASYEQYF.

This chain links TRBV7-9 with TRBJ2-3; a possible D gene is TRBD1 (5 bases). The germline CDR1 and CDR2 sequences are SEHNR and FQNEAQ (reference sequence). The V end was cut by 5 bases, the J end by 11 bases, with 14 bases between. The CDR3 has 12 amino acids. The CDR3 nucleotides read TGTGCCAGCAGCCTGGACATGGAGAAGCAGTATTTT. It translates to CASSLDMEKQYF.

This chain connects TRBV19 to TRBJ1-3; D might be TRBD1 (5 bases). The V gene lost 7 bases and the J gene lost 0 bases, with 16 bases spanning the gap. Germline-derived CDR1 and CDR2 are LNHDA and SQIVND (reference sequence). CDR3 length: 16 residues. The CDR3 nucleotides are TGTGCCAGTACATCAACCAGGGCTAACTCTGGAAACACCATATATTTT. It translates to CASTSTRANSGNTIYF.

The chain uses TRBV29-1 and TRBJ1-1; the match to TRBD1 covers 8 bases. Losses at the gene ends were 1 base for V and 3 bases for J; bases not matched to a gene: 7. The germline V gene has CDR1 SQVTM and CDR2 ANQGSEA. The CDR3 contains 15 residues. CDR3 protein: CSVEVYRGSDTEAFF. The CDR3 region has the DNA TGCAGCGTTGAAGTGTACAGGGGGAGTGACACTGAAGCTTTCTTT.

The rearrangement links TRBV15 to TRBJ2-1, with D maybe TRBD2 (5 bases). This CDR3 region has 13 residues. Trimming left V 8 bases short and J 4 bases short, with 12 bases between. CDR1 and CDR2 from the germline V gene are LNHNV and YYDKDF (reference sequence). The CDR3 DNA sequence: TGTGCCACCGAAAGTCGCGGGTACAATGAGCAGTTCTTC. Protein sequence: CATESRGYNEQFF.

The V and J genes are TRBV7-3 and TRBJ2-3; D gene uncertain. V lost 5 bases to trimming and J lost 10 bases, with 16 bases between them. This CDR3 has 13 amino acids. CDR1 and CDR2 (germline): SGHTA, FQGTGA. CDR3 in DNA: TGTGCCAGCAGCCCCTTATCCGGCCAGGCGCAGTATTTT. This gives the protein CASSPLSGQAQYF.

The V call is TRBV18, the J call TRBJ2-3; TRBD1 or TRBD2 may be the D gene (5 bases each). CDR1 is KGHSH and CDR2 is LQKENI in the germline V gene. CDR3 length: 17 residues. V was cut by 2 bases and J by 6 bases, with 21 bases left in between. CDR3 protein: CASSPVKGPQGEDTQYF. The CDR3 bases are TGTGCCAGCTCACCAGTGAAGGGGCCCCAGGGAGAGGATACGCAGTATTTT.